This section outlines one T cell receptor beta chain sequence together with its context. V was shortened by 4 bases and J by 0 bases, with 9 bases between the two germline ends. This CDR3 contains 14 residues. CDR1 and CDR2 (germline): LGHNA, YSLEER. This specimen comes from a study of radiotherapy plus CTLA-4 blockade in lung cancer. With ipilimumab providing CTLA-4 blockade, focal radiation was administered to patients who had chemo-refractory metastatic non-small-cell lung cancer. The table came from immunoSEQ multiplex PCR; TCRdb's copy has only in-frame clones and leaves some out. Of tens of thousands of clones detected, over 60% appear once; the ten largest clones hold roughly 4.7%.

The origin of this receptor is a human donor with non-small cell lung cancer whose response to radiotherapy plus ipilimumab could not be evaluated. This specimen was peripheral blood, taken from a patient treated with radiotherapy plus ipilimumab. This chain connects TRBV4-3 to TRBJ1-2, with a weak D call TRBD1 (6 bases). CDR3 DNA: TGCGCCAGCAGCCTCGGGACAACTAACTATGGCTACACCTTC. It codes for CASSLGTTNYGYTF.